This entry features one TCR beta chain sequence. V was clipped by 5 bases and J by 2 bases; unmatched bases: 3. Germline V CDR1 and CDR2: SGHTA, FQGNSA. The CDR3 loop spans 15 amino acids. Authors' methods: Scientists estimated how many nucleated cells there were by amplifying reference gene primers. Repertoires were generated with immunoSEQ multiplex PCR, while TCRdb's copy carries only in-frame clones and drops some. D and trimming were read from the DNA, whereas the V and J calls and clone size are those reported in that table. The repertoire holds about 200,000 clones, with more than 65% as singletons. This sample is part of a study of blood T cell repertoires in COVID-19.

Sequencing was performed on PBMCs or T cells enriched from blood (not recorded which). The sequence derives from a man aged 40-55 years who had recovered from COVID-19. The V call is TRBV7-2, the J call TRBJ2-3; TRBD2 aligns across 11 bases. As DNA, the CDR3 is TGTGCCAGCAGCCGGACTAGCGGGTCCACAGATACGCAGTATTTT. This encodes CASSRTSGSTDTQYF.